A selection of T cell receptor beta chains follows, all from one sample in a study of Tregs in tolerant kidney transplant recipients. Measured with immunoSEQ multiplex PCR; TCRdb has only the in-frame clones, and not every one. The table records approximately 82,000 clones, roughly 93% of them present only once. The material was CD4+ T cells from blood (PBMCs), obtained 12 months after the transplant. These receptor sequences come from a human patient who received a combined kidney and bone marrow transplant. These T cells may partly come from the graft donor. CDR3s include the opening cysteine and the closing phenylalanine or tryptophan. The D gene is left open where the match is weak. Rows may omit the clone size; those that give it use once, few, many or a size class.

d_call,j_call,v_call,clone_size,cdr3_nt,cdr3_aa
NA,TRBJ1-1,TRBV19,NA,TGTGCCAGTAGTATTCACAGGGACGCTGAAGCTTTCTTT,CASSIHRDAEAFF
TRBD2,TRBJ2-7,TRBV14,NA,TGTGCCAGCAGCCACCGCCCGGGACTAGCGGGAGGGCACCACGAGCAGTACTTC,CASSHRPGLAGGHHEQYF
TRBD1,TRBJ2-7,TRBV9,once,TGTGCCAGCAGCGACTCACAGGGGGGCGACGAGCAGTACTTC,CASSDSQGGDEQYF
NA,TRBJ2-3,TRBV18,NA,TGTGCCAGCTCACCACCGCCGGGGGGCCACGTCCCGCAGTATTTT,CASSPPPGGHVPQYF
TRBD2,TRBJ2-1,TRBV7-7,NA,TGTGCCAGCAGCTTAGACAGGACTAGCGCTTACAATGAGCAGTTCTTC,CASSLDRTSAYNEQFF
NA,TRBJ1-3,TRBV27,few,TGTGCCAGCAGTTCCACTTTAGCTGGAAACACCATATATTTT,CASSSTLAGNTIYF
NA,TRBJ2-7,TRBV6-6,NA,TGTGCCAGCAGCCGAGCCGGACAGCCCTACGAGCAGTACTTC,CASSRAGQPYEQYF
NA,TRBJ2-7,TRBV11-3,NA,TGTGCCAGCAGCAACTTTGCCTACGAGCAGTACTTC,CASSNFAYEQYF
NA,TRBJ1-2,TRBV25-1,once,TGTGCCAGCAGTGAATGGCCAAGGGGTCACTATGGCTACACCTTC,CASSEWPRGHYGYTF
NA,TRBJ2-5,TRBV18,NA,TGTGCCAGCTCACCACCAGAGTTGGCCGAGGCGTACTTC,CASSPPELAEAYF
NA,TRBJ2-1,TRBV4-3,NA,TGCGCCAGCAGCCAAGCGGGCAGGGGCAATGAGCAGTTCTTC,CASSQAGRGNEQFF
NA,TRBJ1-2,TRBV27,NA,TGTGCCAGCCACGCTTTCGCAAGGCGGTCGAACTATGGCTACACCTTC,CASHAFARRSNYGYTF
TRBD1,TRBJ1-6,TRBV9,NA,TGTGCCAGCAGCACCAGGTGGGACAGGTGGCCCCCCCTCCACTTT,CASSTRWDRWPPLHF
NA,TRBJ1-1,TRBV29-1,NA,TGCAGCGTTGAACGCGGGTTCACTGAAGCTTTCTTT,CSVERGFTEAFF
TRBD2,TRBJ2-2,TRBV6-1,NA,TGTGCCAGCAGTTTTAGCGGGGGGGAGCTGTTTTTT,CASSFSGGELFF
TRBD1,TRBJ2-7,TRBV27,NA,TGTGCCAGCAGCCGCAACCGGGACAGAACCTACGAGCAGTACTTC,CASSRNRDRTYEQYF
TRBD1,TRBJ1-5,TRBV2,NA,TGTGCCAGCAAGGGGACAGCGGGTCAGCCCCAGCATTTT,CASKGTAGQPQHF
NA,TRBJ1-2,TRBV25-1,NA,TGTGCCAGCAGTGCCCAGGGATATGGCTACACCTTC,CASSAQGYGYTF
TRBD1,TRBJ2-6,TRBV5-1,NA,TGCGCCAGCAGCTTGGACAGGGGGTTAGCTGGGGCCAACGTCCTGACTTTC,CASSLDRGLAGANVLTF
TRBD2,TRBJ2-5,TRBV10-3,few,TGTGCCATCAGTGGGACTAGCGGCAAAGAGACCCAGTACTTC,CAISGTSGKETQYF
TRBD2,TRBJ2-3,TRBV5-1,NA,TGCGCCAGCAGCTTCGCGGGAGGGTCGGATACGCAGTATTTT,CASSFAGGSDTQYF
NA,TRBJ2-2,TRBV11-2,NA,TGTGCCAGCAGCTTAACGCGGACCGGGGAGCTGTTTTTT,CASSLTRTGELFF
NA,TRBJ2-5,TRBV2,NA,TGTGCCAGCAGTGAAGATGCAGGCGGGGAGACCCAGTACTTC,CASSEDAGGETQYF
NA,TRBJ1-3,TRBV7-9,NA,TGTGCCAGCAGCTTAACCAGCGGGCCTCTCTCTGGAAACACCATATATTTT,CASSLTSGPLSGNTIYF
TRBD2,TRBJ2-1,TRBV7-2,NA,TGTGCCAGCAGGCGAGCCGGGACTAGGGGGTTCGATGAGCAGTTCTTC,CASRRAGTRGFDEQFF
NA,TRBJ1-2,TRBV7-8,NA,TGTGCCAGCAGCTTCACAGGGAGCGGCTACACCTTC,CASSFTGSGYTF
NA,TRBJ2-2,TRBV5-1,NA,TGCGCCAGCACCAACACCAGGAACACCGGGGAGCTGTTTTTT,CASTNTRNTGELFF
TRBD1,TRBJ1-4,TRBV7-9,NA,TGTGCCAGCAGCGGCGACAGGGGCGTCACTAATGAAAAACTGTTTTTT,CASSGDRGVTNEKLFF
TRBD1,TRBJ2-7,TRBV5-1,NA,TGCGCCAGCAGCCCGAAACAGGGGGCCTACGAGCAGTACTTC,CASSPKQGAYEQYF
TRBD2,TRBJ2-2,TRBV15,NA,TGTGCCACCCGTAGCGGGATTGCAAACACCGGGGAGCTGTTTTTT,CATRSGIANTGELFF
TRBD1,TRBJ2-2,TRBV4-3,NA,TGCGCCAGCAGCCAAGAGTGGCGACAGGGGGCCGGGGAGCTGTTTTTT,CASSQEWRQGAGELFF
NA,TRBJ1-2,TRBV2,few,TGTGCCAGCAGGACTGCCCTGGATGGCTACACCTTC,CASRTALDGYTF
TRBD1,TRBJ2-5,TRBV6-5,NA,TGTGCCAGCAGTCGTGCGGGACAGGGAGGGGAGACCCAGTACTTC,CASSRAGQGGETQYF
NA,TRBJ1-1,TRBV29-1,NA,TGCAGCGCCCAGTCAGATCTGAACACTGAAGCTTTCTTT,CSAQSDLNTEAFF
TRBD1,TRBJ2-1,TRBV7-9,once,TGTGCCAGCAGCTTGAATCGGGACAGGGGGCGGGTTGAGCAGTTCTTC,CASSLNRDRGRVEQFF
NA,TRBJ1-1,TRBV20-1,NA,TGCAGTGCTAGGCCGAGTACTGAAGCTTTCTTT,CSARPSTEAFF
NA,TRBJ1-3,TRBV11-2,NA,TGTGCCAGCAGCTATAGAGCCCTCTCTGGAAACACCATATATTTT,CASSYRALSGNTIYF
NA,TRBJ2-3,TRBV29-1,NA,TGCAGCGTTGCCCCGGCTAGTACCACAGATACGCAGTATTTT,CSVAPASTTDTQYF
NA,TRBJ1-1,TRBV2,NA,TGTGCCAGCAGTGCCAACGGAGTGAACACTGAAGCTTTCTTT,CASSANGVNTEAFF
TRBD1,TRBJ1-2,TRBV6-5,NA,TGTGCCAGCAGTGCCATACAGGGGGCGAGGGGCTACACCTTC,CASSAIQGARGYTF
NA,TRBJ2-1,TRBV21-1,NA,TGTGCCAGCAGCTTTACAGGGGAGTCGAACAATGAGCAGTTCTTC,CASSFTGESNNEQFF
TRBD2,TRBJ2-4,TRBV7-2,NA,TGTGCCAGCAGCTCACGGTGGACTAGATCGGCCAAAAACATTCAGTACTTC,CASSSRWTRSAKNIQYF
TRBD2,TRBJ2-1,TRBV19,NA,TGTGCCAGTAGTATATCGGGACTATCCTACAATGAGCAGTTCTTC,CASSISGLSYNEQFF
TRBD2,TRBJ2-3,TRBV5-4,NA,TGTGCCAGCAGCTTGGCCCTAGCGGTGACAGATACGCAGTATTTT,CASSLALAVTDTQYF
NA,TRBJ1-3,TRBV7-2,NA,TGTGCCAGCAGCTTCAGGATCCTCTCTGGAAACACCATATATTTT,CASSFRILSGNTIYF
NA,TRBJ1-2,TRBV15,once,TGTGCCACCAGAGACGGGAGAGGGGTCGGCTATGGCTACACCTTC,CATRDGRGVGYGYTF
NA,TRBJ1-6,TRBV18,NA,TGTGCCAGCTCACCAGGGGGGGATGATTCACCCCTCCACTTT,CASSPGGDDSPLHF
NA,TRBJ1-2,TRBV30,few,TGTGCCTGGAGCCCTAGGGCAGGGGCGATTTCTAACTATGGCTACACCTTC,CAWSPRAGAISNYGYTF
TRBD2,TRBJ2-2,TRBV30,NA,TGTGCCTGGAGGAGGACTAGCGGGAGTTTCGGGGAGCTGTTTTTT,CAWRRTSGSFGELFF
NA,TRBJ1-1,TRBV5-1,NA,TGCGCCAGCAGCTTGCAGGGAGGGTACACTGAAGCTTTCTTT,CASSLQGGYTEAFF